These T cell receptor beta chains were read from a single sample in a study of CD8+CD57+ T cells in acquired aplastic anemia. TCRdb redid the calling of the reads with MiXCR, one entry per CDR3 protein. The sample lists more than 250,000 distinct CDR3 sequences, roughly half occurring once. Sequencing used sorted CD4+, CD8+, or CD8+CD57+ T cells (not recorded which) from PBMCs. All receptors come from a human donor with severe aplastic anemia or a healthy control (not recorded which). CDR3s include the opening cysteine and the closing phenylalanine or tryptophan. Fields, in order: D gene, J gene, V gene, clone size, CDR3 DNA, CDR3 protein. A D gene is named only where the DNA matches it firmly. The listing skips clone size in some rows; elsewhere it reads once, few, many or a size class.

- | TRBJ2-7 | TRBV2 | - | TGTGCCAGCCGGCAGGAGGGCGTGTCCTACGAGCAGTACTTC | CASRQEGVSYEQYF
- | TRBJ1-2 | TRBV7-3 | many | TGTGCCAGCAGCCCCCAGGCGGAAGATGGCTACACCTTC | CASSPQAEDGYTF
- | TRBJ1-1 | TRBV20-1 | - | TGCAGTGCTAGATCGCAACCGGGACAAGGAGGTGAAGCTTTCTTT | CSARSQPGQGGEAFF
- | TRBJ1-1 | TRBV7-3 | - | TGTGCCAGCAGCTCCCCCCCGGGGCTAGGCACTGAAGCTTTCTTT | CASSSPPGLGTEAFF
TRBD1 | TRBJ1-1 | TRBV12-3/TRBV12-4 | many | TGTGCCAGCAGTTTCGGGGGATTACAGGGGGACACTGAAGCTTTCTTT | CASSFGGLQGDTEAFF
TRBD1 | TRBJ1-2 | TRBV7-2 | few | TGTGCCAGCAGCTTAGGGGACAGTGGCTATGGCTACACCTTC | CASSLGDSGYGYTF
TRBD1 | TRBJ2-3 | TRBV10-3 | many | TGTGCCATCGCCGCCGGACAGGGCTCCACAGATACGCAGTATTTT | CAIAAGQGSTDTQYF
TRBD2 | TRBJ2-1 | TRBV12-3/TRBV12-4 | - | TGTGCCAGCAGGAGTGCTAGCGGCCAGAGCTCCTACAATGAGCAGTTCTTC | CASRSASGQSSYNEQFF
TRBD2 | TRBJ2-6 | TRBV7-9 | - | TGTGCCAGCAGCTTATTCTGGTGGGGGGGTGATGGGAGCGGTCGCTTCTCTGGGGCCAACGTCCTGACTTTC | CASSLFWWGGDGSGRFSGANVLTF
TRBD2 | TRBJ2-7 | TRBV9 | once | TGTGCCAGCAGCGGAACCGGGACTAGCCACGGCGAGCAGTACTTC | CASSGTGTSHGEQYF
TRBD2 | TRBJ2-7 | TRBV7-3 | - | TGTGCCAGCAGCTTTACTAGCGGGGTCATCTACGAGCAGTACTTC | CASSFTSGVIYEQYF
- | TRBJ2-1 | TRBV24-1 | few | - | CATSGLVGGGTEEFF
TRBD1 | TRBJ2-3 | TRBV12-3/TRBV12-4 | many | TGTGCCAGCAGTTTTACCGGGACAGGGGGAGATACGCAGTATTTT | CASSFTGTGGDTQYF
- | TRBJ2-1 | TRBV7-2 | - | TGTGCCAGCAGCTCGTCCGGGACATCCTACAATGAGCAGTTCTTC | CASSSSGTSYNEQFF
TRBD2 | TRBJ2-5 | TRBV9 | many | TGTGCCAGCAGCCTCCATAGCGGGGGCCTCCAAGAGACCCAGTACTTC | CASSLHSGGLQETQYF
TRBD1 | TRBJ1-2 | TRBV20-1 | - | TGCAGTGCTAGAGGAAGGCGGGACAGATGGATGTATGGCTACACCTTC | CSARGRRDRWMYGYTF
- | TRBJ1-4 | TRBV19 | - | TGTGCCAGTAGTATCGGCAGTGAAAAACTGTTTTTT | CASSIGSEKLFF
- | TRBJ2-5 | TRBV6-2/TRBV6-3 | - | TGTGCCAGCAGTTACTTGGCGGGAATGGAGACCCAGTACTTC | CASSYLAGMETQYF